This paragraph covers one TCR beta chain sequence. The antigen is not known. This entry is derived from a study of graft-versus-host responses after intestinal transplantation. The overall study: Every one of the recipients received anti-thymocyte globulin induction and afterwards took tacrolimus and steroids for approximately 3 years.

The germline gives CDR1 LGHNT, CDR2 FRNRAP. The CDR3 spans 12 residues. The trim removed 9 bases at V and 8 bases at J, leaving 4 bases unmatched. Sequencing was performed with immunoSEQ multiplex PCR; in TCRdb, only in-frame clones are kept and a portion is missing. The table has around 100,000 clones, 91% seen once. Study-wide points: Peak circulating GvH clone levels tracked with early post-transplant HvG declines.

This chain joins TRBV12-5 and TRBJ1-6; 7 nucleotides align to TRBD1. Sequenced material: unstimulated CD4+ T cells sorted from spleen or lymph node cells, taken before transplant. This TCR came from a human donor who was the organ donor for an intestinal transplant. CDR3 DNA sequence: TGTGCTAGAGGGGGCGGTGATTCACCCCTCCACTTT. Protein: CARGGGDSPLHF.